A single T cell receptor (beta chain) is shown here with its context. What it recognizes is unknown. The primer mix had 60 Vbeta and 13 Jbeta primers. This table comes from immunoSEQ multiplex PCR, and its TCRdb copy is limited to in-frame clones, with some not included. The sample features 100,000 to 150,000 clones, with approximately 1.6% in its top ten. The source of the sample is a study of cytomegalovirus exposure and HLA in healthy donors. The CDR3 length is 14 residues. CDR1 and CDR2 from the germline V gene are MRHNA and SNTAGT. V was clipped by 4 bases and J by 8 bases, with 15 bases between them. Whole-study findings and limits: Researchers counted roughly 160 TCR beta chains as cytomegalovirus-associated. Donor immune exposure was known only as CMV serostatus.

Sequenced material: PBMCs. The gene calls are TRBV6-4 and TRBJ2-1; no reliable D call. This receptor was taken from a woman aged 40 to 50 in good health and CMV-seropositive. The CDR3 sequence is CASSVSRVGHEQFF. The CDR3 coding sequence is TGTGCCAGCAGTGTATCCCGGGTGGGTCATGAGCAGTTCTTC.